The present entry profiles one T cell receptor (beta chain) with its context. The CDR3 consists of 12 residues. The data stem from a study of monozygotic twins with inflammatory bowel disease. Researchers collected 2 to 2.5 ml of blood per donor. A total RNA quantity of roughly 3,400 ng went into each TCR library. Reanalyzing the 5' RACE reads, TCRdb keeps one entry per CDR3 protein, without DNA. The sample features more than 300,000 distinct CDR3 sequences, with about 5% in its top ten. The sequenced material came from blood. V gene TRBV12-3 or TRBV12-4 combines with J gene TRBJ2-5; TCRdb calls TRBD1, which cannot be checked without DNA. This sequence originates from a human donor with ulcerative colitis or Crohn's disease, or a healthy co-twin of an affected twin (not recorded which). The CDR3 here is CATKTGGSTQYF.